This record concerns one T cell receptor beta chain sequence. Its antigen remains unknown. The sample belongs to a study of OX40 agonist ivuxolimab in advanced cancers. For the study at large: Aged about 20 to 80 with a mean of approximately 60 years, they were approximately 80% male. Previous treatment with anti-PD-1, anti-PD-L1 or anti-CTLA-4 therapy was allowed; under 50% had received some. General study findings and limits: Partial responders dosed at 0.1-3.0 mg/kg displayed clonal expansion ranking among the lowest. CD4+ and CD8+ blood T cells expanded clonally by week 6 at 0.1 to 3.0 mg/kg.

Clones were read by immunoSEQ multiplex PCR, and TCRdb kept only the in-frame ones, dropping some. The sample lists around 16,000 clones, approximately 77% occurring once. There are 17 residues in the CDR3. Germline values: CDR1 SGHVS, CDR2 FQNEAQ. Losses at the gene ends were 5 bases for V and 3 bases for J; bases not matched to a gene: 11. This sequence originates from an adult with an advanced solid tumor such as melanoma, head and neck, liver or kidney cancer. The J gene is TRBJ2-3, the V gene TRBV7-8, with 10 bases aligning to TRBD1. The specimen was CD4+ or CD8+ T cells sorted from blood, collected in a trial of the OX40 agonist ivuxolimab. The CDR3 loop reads CASSPWTGGFVTDTQYF. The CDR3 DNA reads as TGTGCCAGCAGCCCCTGGACAGGGGGGTTCGTGACAGATACGCAGTATTTT.